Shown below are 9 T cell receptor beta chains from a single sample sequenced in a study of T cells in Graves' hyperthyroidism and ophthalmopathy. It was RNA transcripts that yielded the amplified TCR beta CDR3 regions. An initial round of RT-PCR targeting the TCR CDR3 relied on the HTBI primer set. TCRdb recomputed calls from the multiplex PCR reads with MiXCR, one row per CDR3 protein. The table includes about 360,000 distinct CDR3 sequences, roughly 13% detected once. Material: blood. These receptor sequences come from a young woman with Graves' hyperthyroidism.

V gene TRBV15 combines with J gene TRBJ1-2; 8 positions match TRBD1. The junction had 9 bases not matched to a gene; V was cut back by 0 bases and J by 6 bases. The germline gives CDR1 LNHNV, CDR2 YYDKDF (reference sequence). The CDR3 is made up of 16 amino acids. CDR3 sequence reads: CATSRDRAGGVDGYTF. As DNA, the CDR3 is TGTGCCACCAGCAGAGATAGGGCAGGGGGCGTTGATGGCTACACCTTC.

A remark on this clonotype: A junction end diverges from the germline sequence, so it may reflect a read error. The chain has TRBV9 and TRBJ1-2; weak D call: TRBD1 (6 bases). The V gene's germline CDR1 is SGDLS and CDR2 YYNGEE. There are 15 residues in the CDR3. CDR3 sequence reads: CASSVETGGTGGCTF. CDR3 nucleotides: TGTGCCAGCAGCGTGGAGACAGGAGGGACGGGAGGCTGCACCTTC. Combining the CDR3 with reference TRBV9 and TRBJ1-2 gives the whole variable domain DSGVTQTPKHLITATGQRVTLRCSPRSGDLSVYWYQQSLDQGLQFLIQYYNGEERAKGNILERFSAQQFPDLHSELNLSSLELGDSALYFCASSVETGGTGGCTFGSGTRLTVV.

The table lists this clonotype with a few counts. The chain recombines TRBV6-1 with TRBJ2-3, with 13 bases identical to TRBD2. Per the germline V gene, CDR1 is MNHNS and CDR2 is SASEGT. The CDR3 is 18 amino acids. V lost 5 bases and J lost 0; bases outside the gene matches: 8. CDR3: CASSSWTSGGPSTDTQYF. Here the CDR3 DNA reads TGTGCCAGCAGTTCCTGGACTAGCGGGGGACCTAGCACAGATACGCAGTATTTT.

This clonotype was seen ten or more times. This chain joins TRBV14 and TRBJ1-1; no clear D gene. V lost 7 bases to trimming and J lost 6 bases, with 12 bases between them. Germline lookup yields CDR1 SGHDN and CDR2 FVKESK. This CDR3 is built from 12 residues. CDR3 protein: CASIALGSEAFF. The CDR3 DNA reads TGTGCCAGCATCGCTCTAGGATCTGAAGCTTTCTTT.

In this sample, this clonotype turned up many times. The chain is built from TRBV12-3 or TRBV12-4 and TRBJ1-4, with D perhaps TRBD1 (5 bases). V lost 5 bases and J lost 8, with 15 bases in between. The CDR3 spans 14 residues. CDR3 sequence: CASSPQGFQEKLFF. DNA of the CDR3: TGTGCCAGCAGTCCTCAGGGTTTCCAGGAAAAACTGTTTTTT.

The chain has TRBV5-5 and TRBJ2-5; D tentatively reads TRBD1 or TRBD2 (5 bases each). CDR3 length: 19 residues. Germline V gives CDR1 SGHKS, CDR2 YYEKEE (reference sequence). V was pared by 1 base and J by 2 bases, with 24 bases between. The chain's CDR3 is CASSLLFGVGTLTQETQYF. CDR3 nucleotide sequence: TGTGCCAGCAGCTTGTTGTTTGGTGTTGGGACCCTAACTCAAGAGACCCAGTACTTC.

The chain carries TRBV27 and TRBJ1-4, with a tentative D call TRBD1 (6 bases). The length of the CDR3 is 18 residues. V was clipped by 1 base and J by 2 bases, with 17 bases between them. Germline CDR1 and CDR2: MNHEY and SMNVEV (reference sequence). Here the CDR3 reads CASSLLVPGASTNEKLFF. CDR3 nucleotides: TGTGCCAGCAGTTTATTGGTGCCAGGGGCTTCCACTAATGAAAAACTGTTTTTT.

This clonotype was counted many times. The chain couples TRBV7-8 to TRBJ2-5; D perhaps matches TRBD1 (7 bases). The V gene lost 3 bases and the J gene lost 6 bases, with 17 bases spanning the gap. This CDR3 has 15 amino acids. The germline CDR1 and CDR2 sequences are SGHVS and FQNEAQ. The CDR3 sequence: CASSFRQGGDQTQYF. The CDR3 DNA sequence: TGTGCCAGCAGCTTCCGACAGGGAGGTGATCAGACCCAGTACTTC.

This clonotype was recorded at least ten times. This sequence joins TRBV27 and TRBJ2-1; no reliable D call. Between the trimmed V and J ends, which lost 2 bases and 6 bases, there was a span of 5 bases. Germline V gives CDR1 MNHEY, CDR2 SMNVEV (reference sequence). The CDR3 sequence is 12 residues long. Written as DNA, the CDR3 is TGTGCCAGCAGTTTAACCCGCAATGAGCAGTTCTTC. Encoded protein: CASSLTRNEQFF.